These T cell receptor beta chains were read from a single sample in a study of blood T cell repertoires in COVID-19. Data came from immunoSEQ multiplex PCR; TCRdb stores just in-frame clones and leaves some out. The sample yields 80,000 to 95,000 clones, 70% to 85% seen once. The sequencing sample was made of peripheral blood. Source of these receptors: a human donor in a cohort sampled during active COVID-19. Both conserved end residues are part of each CDR3. Each record gives: J gene, V gene, clone size, D gene, CDR3 protein, CDR3 DNA. The D gene is left open where the match is weak. The size field is filled for only some rows; it gives once, few, many or a size class.

TRBJ2-1 TRBV6-2/TRBV6-3 - TRBD1 CASSRTQFTGGVWNEQFF TGTGCCAGCAGCCGGACCCAATTTACAGGGGGCGTTTGGAATGAGCAGTTCTTC
TRBJ1-3 TRBV5-1 - - CASSPPGGEENTIYF TGCGCCAGCAGCCCGCCGGGAGGGGAAGAAAACACCATATATTTT
TRBJ2-7 TRBV7-2 - - CASSLGSTTYEQYF TGTGCCAGCAGCTTAGGCAGTACAACCTACGAGCAGTACTTC
TRBJ2-1 TRBV4-2 - - CASSQAGRSLSEQFF TGTGCCAGCAGCCAAGCCGGGAGAAGCCTCTCTGAGCAGTTCTTC
TRBJ1-6 TRBV20-1 few - CSASQGSSYNSPLHF TGCAGTGCTAGTCAGGGGAGCTCCTATAATTCACCCCTCCACTTT
TRBJ1-1 TRBV6-1 - - CASSEGSQGNTEAFF TGTGCCAGCAGTGAAGGCTCCCAGGGGAACACTGAAGCTTTCTTT
TRBJ2-5 TRBV16 - TRBD1 CASSKTGIETQYF TGTGCCAGCAGCAAGACAGGGATCGAGACCCAGTACTTC
TRBJ2-5 TRBV15 - - CATSRDRARGRTQYF TGTGCCACCAGCAGAGATCGGGCCAGGGGTAGGACCCAGTACTTC
TRBJ1-2 TRBV25-1 once - CASSGAVYGGYTF TGTGCCAGCAGTGGGGCCGTTTATGGTGGCTACACCTTC
TRBJ2-1 TRBV7-9 - - CASSSAGTYNEQFF TGTGCCAGCAGCTCCGCCGGGACTTACAATGAGCAGTTCTTC
TRBJ2-7 TRBV6-5 - TRBD2 CASSNSGRAREKYF TGTGCCAGCAGTAATAGCGGGAGGGCCAGGGAGAAGTACTTC
TRBJ1-1 TRBV7-8 - - CASSFRGLDTEAFF TGTGCCAGCAGCTTCAGGGGTTTGGACACTGAAGCTTTCTTT
TRBJ1-6 TRBV18 - - CASSLYKRTPSSYNSPLHF TGTGCCAGCTCACTTTACAAACGGACACCGAGCTCCTATAATTCACCCCTCCACTTT
TRBJ1-5 TRBV6-6 few - CASSRGGQPQHF TGTGCCAGCAGTAGGGGGGGGCAGCCCCAGCATTTT
TRBJ1-2 TRBV5-1 - TRBD1 CASSARDSPRANYGYTF TGCGCCAGCAGCGCTCGGGACAGTCCCCGGGCTAACTATGGCTACACCTTC
TRBJ1-4 TRBV9 - TRBD1 CASSVGTGGEKLFF TGTGCCAGCAGCGTAGGGACAGGAGGTGAAAAACTGTTTTTT
TRBJ2-7 TRBV7-3 few - CASSLRLGAYEQYF TGTGCCAGCAGCTTAAGATTAGGGGCCTACGAGCAGTACTTC
TRBJ2-3 TRBV7-3 - - CASSLGRGLAGSRDTQYF TGTGCCAGCAGCTTAGGTCGAGGACTCGCGGGAAGCAGGGATACGCAGTATTTT
TRBJ2-1 TRBV30 - - CAWSVRQLIGSTQFF TGTGCCTGGAGTGTAAGACAGCTAATAGGTAGTACGCAGTTCTTC
TRBJ1-4 TRBV30 - - CAWSVQGLGEKLFF TGTGCCTGGAGTGTCCAGGGTTTAGGTGAAAAACTGTTTTTT
TRBJ2-1 TRBV24-1 few TRBD1 CATRAGDRNEQFF TGTGCCACCAGGGCAGGGGACAGGAATGAGCAGTTCTTC
TRBJ2-3 TRBV5-5 - TRBD2 CASSSAPGGTDTQYF TGTGCCAGCAGCTCGGCCCCGGGGGGGACAGATACGCAGTATTTT
TRBJ2-7 TRBV5-1 - TRBD2 CARRRDVGTGGLREQYF TGCGCCCGCCGACGGGATGTCGGGACGGGGGGGTTACGCGAGCAGTACTTC
TRBJ2-1 TRBV11-3 once TRBD2 CASSLVRGGGSYNEQFF TGTGCCAGCAGCTTAGTTCGGGGGGGCGGTTCCTACAATGAGCAGTTCTTC
TRBJ2-2 TRBV3-1/TRBV3-2 - TRBD1 CASSRPRTGDGELFF TGTGCCAGCAGCCGACCGAGGACAGGGGACGGGGAGCTGTTTTTT
TRBJ1-2 TRBV4-3 - TRBD1 CASSQETGANYGYTF TGCGCCAGCAGCCAAGAGACAGGGGCGAACTATGGCTACACCTTC
TRBJ1-2 TRBV5-4 once TRBD1 CASSLGQGIGYGYTF TGTGCCAGCAGCTTAGGACAGGGGATAGGCTATGGCTACACCTTC
TRBJ2-1 TRBV6-4 - - CASSPRVGSMKGGNEQFF TGTGCCAGCAGCCCCCGGGTAGGGTCCATGAAGGGGGGGAATGAGCAGTTCTTC
TRBJ1-5 TRBV5-8 - - CASSLFAENQPQHF TGTGCCAGCAGCCTGTTTGCGGAAAATCAGCCCCAGCATTTT
TRBJ1-4 TRBV18 - - CASSPPRTGTTNEKLFF TGTGCCAGCTCACCGCCTAGAACAGGGACAACTAATGAAAAACTGTTTTTT
TRBJ2-7 TRBV6-5 - - CASSYGRQDVGQYF TGTGCCAGCAGTTACGGCAGACAGGACGTGGGGCAGTACTTC
TRBJ2-6 TRBV3-1/TRBV3-2 once - CASSHPRGSGANVLTF TGTGCCAGCAGCCACCCCAGGGGCTCTGGGGCCAACGTCCTGACTTTC
TRBJ2-1 TRBV19 - - CASSIGVGGNEQFF TGTGCCAGTAGTATAGGTGTTGGGGGGAATGAGCAGTTCTTC
TRBJ2-7 TRBV4-3 - - CASSQDVWGLSYEQYF TGCGCCAGCAGCCAAGATGTTTGGGGACTCTCCTACGAGCAGTACTTC